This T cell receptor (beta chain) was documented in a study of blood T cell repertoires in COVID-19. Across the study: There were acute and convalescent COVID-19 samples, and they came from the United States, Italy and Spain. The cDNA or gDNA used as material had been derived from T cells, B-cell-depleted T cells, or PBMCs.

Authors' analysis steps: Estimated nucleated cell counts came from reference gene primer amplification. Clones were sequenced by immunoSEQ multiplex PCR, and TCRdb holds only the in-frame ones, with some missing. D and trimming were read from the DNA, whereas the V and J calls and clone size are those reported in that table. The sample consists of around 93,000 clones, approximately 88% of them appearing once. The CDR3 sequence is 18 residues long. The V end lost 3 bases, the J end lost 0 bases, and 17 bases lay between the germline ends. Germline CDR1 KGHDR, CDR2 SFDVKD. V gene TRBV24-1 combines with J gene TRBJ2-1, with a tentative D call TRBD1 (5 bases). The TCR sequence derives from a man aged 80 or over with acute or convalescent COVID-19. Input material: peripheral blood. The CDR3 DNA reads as TGTGCCACCAGTGATCCCACCACAGGCGCAGGCTCCTACAATGAGCAGTTCTTC. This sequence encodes CATSDPTTGAGSYNEQFF.